The 14 T cell receptor beta chains listed next were all sequenced from one sample in a study of T cell responses to AZD1222 COVID-19 vaccine. The protocol was immunoSEQ multiplex PCR, while the TCRdb copy is restricted to in-frame clones and leaves out a portion. The sample consists of nearly 200,000 clones, about 94% of them appearing once. Sequenced material: peripheral blood, taken 28 days after the second AZD1222 dose. The source of these receptors is an adult who received the AZD1222 COVID-19 vaccine.

This clone was seen a single time. V is TRBV7-3 and J is TRBJ1-1, with no clear D. Trimming removed 11 bases at V and 7 bases at J, with 8 bases between. Germline V gene sequence: CDR1 SGHTA, CDR2 FQGTGA. The CDR3 has 9 residues. CDR3 region: CAARGEAFF. The CDR3, as DNA: TGTGCCGCGCGGGGTGAAGCTTTCTTT.

The chain uses TRBV29-1 and TRBJ1-1; possible D gene TRBD1, 6 bases. Between the trimmed V and J ends, which lost 8 bases and 1 base, there was a span of 11 bases. Germline CDR1 SQVTM, CDR2 ANQGSEA. This CDR3 is 12 amino acids long. CDR3 DNA sequence: TGCAGCTTACGGACAGCGAACACTGAAGCTTTCTTT. Its translation: CSLRTANTEAFF.

The chain joins TRBV7-9 to TRBJ2-1; TRBD2 matches at 9 bases. In germline, CDR1 is SEHNR, CDR2 FQNEAQ (reference sequence). J was trimmed by 8 bases and V by 5 bases; bases with no gene match: 10. This CDR3 has 15 residues. CDR3 sequence (DNA): TGTGCCAGCAGCCTAAAGCTAGCGGGGTCCGATGAGCAGTTCTTC. This sequence encodes CASSLKLAGSDEQFF.

The chain joins TRBV6-5 to TRBJ1-3; no clear D. Germline CDR1 and CDR2: MNHEY and SVGAGI. V was clipped by 0 bases and J by 0 bases, with 6 bases between them. The CDR3 loop spans 15 amino acids. The CDR3 DNA follows: TGTGCCAGCAGTTACTCGGAGGTCTCTGGAAACACCATATATTTT. It is translated as CASSYSEVSGNTIYF.

The chain joins TRBV28 to TRBJ1-4; no definite D call. Germline V CDR1 and CDR2: MDHEN, SYDVKM. The CDR3 runs to 13 residues. V lost 4 bases and J lost 8, with 11 bases in between. The DNA of the CDR3 is TGTGCCAGCAGTTCCGGGCAGGAGGAAAAACTGTTTTTT. It codes for CASSSGQEEKLFF.

V gene TRBV4-1 combines with J gene TRBJ2-7; 10 bases align to TRBD1. CDR3 length: 16 residues. Losses at the gene ends were 3 bases for V and 3 bases for J; bases not matched to a gene: 8. Germline CDR1 reads MGHRA; CDR2 reads YSYEKL. In nucleotides, the CDR3 is TGCGCCAGCAGCCACCACGGACAGGGGGGCCACTACGAGCAGTACTTC. Translation gives CASSHHGQGGHYEQYF.

This clone was seen once. V usage is TRBV27 and J usage is TRBJ1-4, with a possible D match to TRBD1 (5 bases). This CDR3 spans 13 amino acids. Germline lookup yields CDR1 MNHEY and CDR2 SMNVEV (reference sequence). V was cut by 6 bases and J by 8 bases, with 13 bases left in between. The CDR3 coding sequence is TGTGCCAGCAGGGAGGGGCGGCTCGAAAAACTGTTTTTT. Protein sequence: CASREGRLEKLFF. Together with reference TRBV27 and TRBJ1-4, the CDR3 gives the full variable domain: EAQVTQNPRYLITVTGKKLTVTCSQNMNHEYMSWYRQDPGLGLRQIYYSMNVEVTDKGDVPEGYKVSRKEKRNFPLILESPSPNQTSLYFCASREGRLEKLFFGSGTQLSVL.

J is TRBJ1-6 and V is TRBV6-1; unclear D gene. Trimming pared 2 bases from V and 8 bases from J, leaving 13 bases between. Germline CDR1 is MNHNS and CDR2 is SASEGT. The CDR3 is 15 amino acids. CDR3 amino acids: CASSEIPGSHSPLHF. Here the CDR3 DNA reads TGTGCCAGCAGTGAAATCCCAGGCTCACATTCACCCCTCCACTTT.

In its sample, this clone was seen many times. Other DNA sequences in the sample encode the same CDR3. CDR3 sequence (DNA): TGTGCCAGCAGTTACTCGGGACAAACCTATGGCTACACCTTC. Its translation: CASSYSGQTYGYTF. This sequence joins TRBV6-2 or TRBV6-3 and TRBJ1-2; weak D call: TRBD1 (6 bases). Trimming removed 0 bases from V and 4 bases from J, with 9 bases in between. The CDR3 consists of 14 residues. Germline V gene sequence: CDR1 MNHEY, CDR2 SVGEGT.

CDR3 bases: TGTGCCAGCAGTAACAGGGGGCTCAATGAAAAACTGTTTTTT. Protein product: CASSNRGLNEKLFF. The V and J genes are TRBV6-2 or TRBV6-3 and TRBJ1-4, with TRBD1 identical over 9 bases. CDR1 and CDR2 (germline): MNHEY, SVGEGT. Trimming took 5 bases from V and 5 from J; bases not matched to a gene: 3. This CDR3 contains 14 residues.

The CDR3: CATGADGYGYTF. CDR3 coding DNA: TGTGCCACCGGGGCAGATGGCTATGGCTACACCTTC. The chain joins TRBV2 to TRBJ1-2; a weak D match, TRBD1 (5 bases). This CDR3 is 12 amino acids long. CDR1 and CDR2 from the germline V gene are SNHLY and FYNNEI. V lost 10 bases and J lost 4, with 13 bases in between. Complete variable domain (other parts from reference TRBV2 and TRBJ1-2): EPEVTQTPSHQVTQMGQEVILRCVPISNHLYFYWYRQILGQKVEFLVSFYNNEISEKSEIFDDQFSVERPDGSNFTLKIRSTKLEDSAMYFCATGADGYGYTFGSGTRLTVV.

The gene calls are TRBV2 and TRBJ2-3; TRBD2 matches at 12 bases. This CDR3 comprises 14 residues. The V gene's germline CDR1 is SNHLY and CDR2 FYNNEI. The ends lost 6 bases at V and 5 bases at J; junction bases unmatched: 3. The chain's CDR3 is CASRLAGGGDTQYF. The CDR3 DNA is TGTGCCAGCAGGCTAGCGGGGGGGGGAGATACGCAGTATTTT.

The count of this clone is one. V is TRBV6-5 and J is TRBJ1-4; D is possibly TRBD1 (5 bases). V was clipped by 8 bases and J by 3 bases, with 13 bases between them. Germline V gene sequence: CDR1 MNHEY, CDR2 SVGAGI. The CDR3 loop spans 14 amino acids. In DNA form, the CDR3 reads TGTGCCAGCTGTCGGGGGTTAGCTAATGAAAAACTGTTTTTT. It is translated as CASCRGLANEKLFF.

The chain couples TRBV29-1 to TRBJ2-7; TRBD1 matches at 7 bases. Looked up from germline, CDR1 is SQVTM and CDR2 is ANQGSEA. Trimming cost V 6 bases and J 3 bases; bases outside gene matches: 5. CDR3 size: 12 residues. The chain's CDR3 is CSVMTGSYEQYF. CDR3 sequence (DNA): TGCAGCGTAATGACAGGGAGCTACGAGCAGTACTTC.